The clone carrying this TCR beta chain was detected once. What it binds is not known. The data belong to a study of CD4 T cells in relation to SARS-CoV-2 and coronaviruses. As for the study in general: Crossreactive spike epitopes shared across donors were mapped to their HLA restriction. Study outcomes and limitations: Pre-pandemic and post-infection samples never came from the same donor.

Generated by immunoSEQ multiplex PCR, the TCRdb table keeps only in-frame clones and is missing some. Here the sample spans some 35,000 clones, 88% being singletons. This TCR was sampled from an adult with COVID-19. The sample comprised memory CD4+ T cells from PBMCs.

The CDR3 is CASSKRTGDGYTF. Here the CDR3 DNA reads TGTGCCAGCAGCAAACGGACAGGGGACGGCTACACCTTC. The chain has TRBV21-1 and TRBJ1-2; the listed D gene, TRBD1, was not tested against the DNA. TRBV21-1 is designated a pseudogene. The CDR3 has 13 residues.